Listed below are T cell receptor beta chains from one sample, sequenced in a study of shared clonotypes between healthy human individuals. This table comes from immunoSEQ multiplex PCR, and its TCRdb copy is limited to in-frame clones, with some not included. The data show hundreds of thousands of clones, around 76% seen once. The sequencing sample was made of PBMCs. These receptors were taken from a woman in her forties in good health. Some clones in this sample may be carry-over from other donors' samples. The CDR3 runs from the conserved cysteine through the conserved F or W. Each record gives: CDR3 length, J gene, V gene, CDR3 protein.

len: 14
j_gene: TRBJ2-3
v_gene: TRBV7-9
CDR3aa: CASSFALLGDTQYF

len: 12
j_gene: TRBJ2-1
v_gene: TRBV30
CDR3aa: CAWSVRDRGQFF

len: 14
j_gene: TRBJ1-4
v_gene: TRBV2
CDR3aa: CASSKQGAEEKLFF

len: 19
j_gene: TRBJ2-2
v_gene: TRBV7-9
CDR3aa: CASSLYPAGAGKVTGELFF

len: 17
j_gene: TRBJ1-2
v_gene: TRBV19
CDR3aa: CASNLRDRGKVNYGYTF

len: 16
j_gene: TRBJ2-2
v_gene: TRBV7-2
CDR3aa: CASSARGGIGSGELFF

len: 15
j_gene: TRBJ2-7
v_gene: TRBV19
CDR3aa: CASSSTPGQGTEQYF

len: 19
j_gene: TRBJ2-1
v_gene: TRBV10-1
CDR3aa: CASSDVGFNPGLADNEQFF

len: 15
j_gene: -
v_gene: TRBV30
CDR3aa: CAWSPGLANTGELFF

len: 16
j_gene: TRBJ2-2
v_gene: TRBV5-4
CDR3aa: CASSAYRGSNTGELFF

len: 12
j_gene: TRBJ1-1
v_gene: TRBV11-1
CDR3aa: CASSLDGGEAFF

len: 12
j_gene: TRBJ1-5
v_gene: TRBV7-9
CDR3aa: CASSLGNQPQHF

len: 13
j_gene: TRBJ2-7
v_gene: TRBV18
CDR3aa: CASSPDPSYEQYF

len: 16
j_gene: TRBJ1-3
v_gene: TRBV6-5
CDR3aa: CASSYSGTRSGNTIYF

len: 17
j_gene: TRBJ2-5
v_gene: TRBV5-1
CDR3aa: CASRDLVGLAGGETQYF

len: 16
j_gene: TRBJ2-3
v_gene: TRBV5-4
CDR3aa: CASSLGQIRATDTQYF

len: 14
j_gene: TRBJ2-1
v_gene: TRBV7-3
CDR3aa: CASSSTGTDNEQFF

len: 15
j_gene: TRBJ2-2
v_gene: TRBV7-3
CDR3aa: CASSETGGAAGELFF

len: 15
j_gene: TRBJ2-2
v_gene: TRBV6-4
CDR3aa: CASSESGGNTGELFF

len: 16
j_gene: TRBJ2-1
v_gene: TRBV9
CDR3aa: CASSPRTLSSYNEQFF

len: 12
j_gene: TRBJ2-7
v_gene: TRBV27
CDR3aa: CASSYPSYEQYF

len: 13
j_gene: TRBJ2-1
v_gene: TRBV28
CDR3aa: CASSSTLGNEQFF

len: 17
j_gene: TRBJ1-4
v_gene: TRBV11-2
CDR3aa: CASSLDGLPATNEKLFF

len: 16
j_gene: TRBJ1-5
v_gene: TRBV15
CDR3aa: CATRLYRGSVDQPQHF

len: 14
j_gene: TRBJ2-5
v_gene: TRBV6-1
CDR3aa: CASSGVRGVETQYF

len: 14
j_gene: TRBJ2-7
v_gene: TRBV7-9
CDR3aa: CASSFDPGPYEQYF

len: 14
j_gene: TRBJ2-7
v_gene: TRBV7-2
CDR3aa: CASSFAAGYYEQYF